The 8 T cell receptor beta chains reported below all come from one sample, sequenced in a study of OX40 agonist ivuxolimab in advanced cancers. The method was immunoSEQ multiplex PCR; TCRdb's version includes in-frame clones alone and lacks a portion of them. The sample shows 35,000 to 40,000 clones, 80% to 85% of them seen only once. Specimen: CD4+ or CD8+ T cells sorted from blood, collected in a trial of the OX40 agonist ivuxolimab. The receptors shown here come from an adult with an advanced solid tumor such as melanoma, head and neck, liver or kidney cancer.

The chain carries TRBV29-1 and TRBJ1-3; D is possibly TRBD1 (5 bases). Germline V lookup: CDR1 SQVTM, CDR2 ANQGSEA. CDR3 size: 12 residues. The V end lost 7 bases, the J end lost 3 bases, and 10 bases lay between the germline ends. CDR3 sequence reads: CSGGGDGNTIYF. For the CDR3, the DNA is TGCAGCGGTGGAGGGGATGGAAACACCATATATTTT.

The chain carries TRBV10-2 and TRBJ1-1; no definite D call. Deletions cut 6 bases from V and 4 bases from J, with 21 bases between. Germline loops: CDR1 WSHSY, CDR2 SAAADI. The CDR3 has 16 amino acids. CDR3 loop: CASRDFGGAVSTEAFF. In nucleotides, the CDR3 is TGCGCCAGCAGGGATTTTGGTGGCGCAGTTTCCACTGAAGCTTTCTTT.

The gene calls are TRBV5-1 and TRBJ2-2; D perhaps matches TRBD2 (5 bases). The V gene lost 7 bases and the J gene lost 0 bases, with 10 bases spanning the gap. The CDR3 contains 14 residues. Germline CDR1 SGHRS, CDR2 YFSETQ. The CDR3 is CASGLIANTGELFF. The CDR3 nucleotides are TGCGCCAGCGGACTGATTGCGAACACCGGGGAGCTGTTTTTT.

Only one count was recorded for this clone. The chain links TRBV5-1 to TRBJ2-5; a weak D match, TRBD1 (5 bases). Looked up from germline, CDR1 is SGHRS and CDR2 is YFSETQ. V lost 4 bases and J lost 4, with 14 bases in between. The CDR3 loop spans 14 amino acids. For the CDR3, the DNA is TGCGCCAGCAGCCGACCCCAGGGCCGAGAGACCCAGTACTTC. Protein sequence: CASSRPQGRETQYF.

The chain joins TRBV19 to TRBJ2-1, with D possibly being TRBD1 (6 bases). The CDR3 consists of 15 residues. V shed 7 bases and J shed 4 bases, with 17 bases lying between them. Germline lookup yields CDR1 LNHDA and CDR2 SQIVND (reference sequence). CDR3 sequence reads: CASNNPWGQYNEQFF. As DNA, the CDR3 is TGTGCCAGTAACAACCCCTGGGGGCAGTACAATGAGCAGTTCTTC.

In its sample, this clone was seen a few times. The rearrangement links TRBV6-1 to TRBJ1-3; D is perhaps TRBD1 (5 bases). Looked up from germline, CDR1 is MNHNS and CDR2 is SASEGT. The CDR3 spans 15 residues. V dropped 0 bases and J dropped 4 bases, with 10 bases sitting between them. CDR3 coding DNA: TGTGCCAGCAGTGAAGCAGGGGACGGCGGAAACACCATATATTTT. It specifies CASSEAGDGGNTIYF.

The chain joins TRBV28 to TRBJ1-4, with 9 bases fitting TRBD1. The J segment lost 5 bases and the V segment lost 6 bases, leaving 4 bases of the junction unmatched. The CDR3 has 14 amino acids. Germline CDR1 reads MDHEN; CDR2 reads SYDVKM. Here the CDR3 reads CASSLQGANEKLFF. The CDR3 DNA follows: TGTGCCAGCAGCCTACAGGGGGCCAATGAAAAACTGTTTTTT.

V usage is TRBV9 and J usage is TRBJ1-2; 7 bases align to TRBD1. V trimming: 4 bases; J trimming: 4 bases; junction bases outside the gene matches: 4. The CDR3 extends over 13 amino acids. In germline, CDR1 is SGDLS, CDR2 YYNGEE. This CDR3 is CASSRDRVYGYTF. The CDR3 DNA follows: TGTGCCAGCAGCAGAGACAGGGTCTATGGCTACACCTTC.